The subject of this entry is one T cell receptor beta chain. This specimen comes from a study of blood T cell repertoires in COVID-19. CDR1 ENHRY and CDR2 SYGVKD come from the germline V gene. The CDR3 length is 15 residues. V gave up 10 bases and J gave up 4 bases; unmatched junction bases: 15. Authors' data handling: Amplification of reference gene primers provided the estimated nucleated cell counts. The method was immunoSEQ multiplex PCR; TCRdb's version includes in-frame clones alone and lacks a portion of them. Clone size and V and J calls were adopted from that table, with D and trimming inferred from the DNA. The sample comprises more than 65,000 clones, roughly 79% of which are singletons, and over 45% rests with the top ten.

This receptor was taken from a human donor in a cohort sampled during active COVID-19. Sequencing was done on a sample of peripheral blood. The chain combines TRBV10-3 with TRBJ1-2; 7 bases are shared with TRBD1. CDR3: CATRGGRQGAYGYTF. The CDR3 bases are TGTGCCACCCGGGGGGGCAGACAGGGTGCCTATGGCTACACCTTC.